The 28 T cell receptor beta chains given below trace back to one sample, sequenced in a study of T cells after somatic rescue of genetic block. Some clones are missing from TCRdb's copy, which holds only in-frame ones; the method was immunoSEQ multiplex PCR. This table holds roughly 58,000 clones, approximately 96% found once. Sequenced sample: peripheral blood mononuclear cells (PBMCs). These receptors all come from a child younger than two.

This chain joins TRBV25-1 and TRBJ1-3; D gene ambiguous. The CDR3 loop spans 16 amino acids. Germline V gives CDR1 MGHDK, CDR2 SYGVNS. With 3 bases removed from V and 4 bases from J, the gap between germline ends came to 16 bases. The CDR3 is CASSDSRGETGNTIYF. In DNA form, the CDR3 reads TGTGCCAGCAGTGACTCTCGTGGGGAAACGGGAAACACCATATATTTT. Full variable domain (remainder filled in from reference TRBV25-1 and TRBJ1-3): EADIYQTPRYLVIGTGKKITLECSQTMGHDKMYWYQQDPGMELHLIHYSYGVNSTEKGDLSSESTVSRIRTEHFPLTLESARPSHTSQYLCASSDSRGETGNTIYFGEGSWLTVV.

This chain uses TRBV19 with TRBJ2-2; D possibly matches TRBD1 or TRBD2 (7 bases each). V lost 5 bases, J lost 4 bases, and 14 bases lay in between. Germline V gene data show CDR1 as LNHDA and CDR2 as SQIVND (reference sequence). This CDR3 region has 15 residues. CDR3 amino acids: CASSPAGGGTGELFF. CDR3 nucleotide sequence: TGTGCCAGTAGTCCCGCAGGGGGGGGCACCGGGGAGCTGTTTTTT. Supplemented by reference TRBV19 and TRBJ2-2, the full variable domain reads DGGITQSPKYLFRKEGQNVTLSCEQNLNHDAMYWYRQDPGQGLRLIYYSQIVNDFQKGDIAEGYSVSREKKESFPLTVTSAQKNPTAFYLCASSPAGGGTGELFFGEGSRLTVL.

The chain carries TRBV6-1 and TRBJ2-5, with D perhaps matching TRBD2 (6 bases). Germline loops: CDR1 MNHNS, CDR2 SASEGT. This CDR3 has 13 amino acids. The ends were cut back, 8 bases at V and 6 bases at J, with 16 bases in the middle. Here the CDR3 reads CASRWAGRKTQYF. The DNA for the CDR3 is TGTGCCAGCCGCTGGGCGGGGAGAAAGACCCAGTACTTC.

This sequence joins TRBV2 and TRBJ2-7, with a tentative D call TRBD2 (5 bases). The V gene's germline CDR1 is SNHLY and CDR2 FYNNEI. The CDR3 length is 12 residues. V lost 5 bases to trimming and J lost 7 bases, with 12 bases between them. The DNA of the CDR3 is TGTGCCAGCAGTCCTCTTTGGAGGGAGCAGTACTTC. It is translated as CASSPLWREQYF. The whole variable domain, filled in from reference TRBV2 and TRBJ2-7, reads EPEVTQTPSHQVTQMGQEVILRCVPISNHLYFYWYRQILGQKVEFLVSFYNNEISEKSEIFDDQFSVERPDGSNFTLKIRSTKLEDSAMYFCASSPLWREQYFGPGTRLTVT.

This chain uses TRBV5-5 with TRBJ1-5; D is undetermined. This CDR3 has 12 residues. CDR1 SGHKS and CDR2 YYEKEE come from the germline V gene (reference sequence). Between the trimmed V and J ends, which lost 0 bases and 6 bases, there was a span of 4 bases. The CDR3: CASSLDSQPQHF. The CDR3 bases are TGTGCCAGCAGCTTGGACAGTCAGCCCCAGCATTTT.

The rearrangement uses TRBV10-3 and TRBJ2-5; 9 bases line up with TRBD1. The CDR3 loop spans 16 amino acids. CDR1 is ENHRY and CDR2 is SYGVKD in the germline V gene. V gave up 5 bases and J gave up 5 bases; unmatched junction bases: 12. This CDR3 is CAISSSTGTGRETQYF. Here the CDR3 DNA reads TGTGCCATCAGTAGCTCTACCGGGACAGGGAGGGAGACCCAGTACTTC.

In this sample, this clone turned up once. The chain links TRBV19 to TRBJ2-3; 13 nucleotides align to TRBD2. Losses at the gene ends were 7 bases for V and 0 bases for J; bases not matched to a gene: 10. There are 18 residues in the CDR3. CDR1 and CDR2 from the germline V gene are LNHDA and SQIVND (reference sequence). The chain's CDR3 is CASTPTSGRAPSTDTQYF. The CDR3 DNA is TGTGCCAGTACCCCTACTAGCGGGAGGGCCCCTAGCACAGATACGCAGTATTTT.

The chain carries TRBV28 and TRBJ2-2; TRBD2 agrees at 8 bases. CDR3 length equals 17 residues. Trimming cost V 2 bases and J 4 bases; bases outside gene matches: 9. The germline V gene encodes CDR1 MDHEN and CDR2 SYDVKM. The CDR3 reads CASSLHASGSTTGELFF. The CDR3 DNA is TGTGCCAGCAGTTTACACGCCAGCGGGAGTACCACCGGGGAGCTGTTTTTT.

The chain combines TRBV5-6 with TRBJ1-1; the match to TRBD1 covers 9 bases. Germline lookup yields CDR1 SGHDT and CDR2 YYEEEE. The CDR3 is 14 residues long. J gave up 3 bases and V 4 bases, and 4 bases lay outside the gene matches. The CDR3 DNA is TGTGCCAGCAGCATACAGGGGGCACACACTGAAGCTTTCTTT. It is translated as CASSIQGAHTEAFF.

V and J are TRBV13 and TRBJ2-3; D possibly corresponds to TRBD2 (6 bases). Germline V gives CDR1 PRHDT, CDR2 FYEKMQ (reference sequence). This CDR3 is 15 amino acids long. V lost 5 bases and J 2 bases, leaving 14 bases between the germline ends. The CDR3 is CASSPGLFPTDTQYF. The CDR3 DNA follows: TGTGCCAGCAGCCCGGGACTTTTTCCCACAGATACGCAGTATTTT.

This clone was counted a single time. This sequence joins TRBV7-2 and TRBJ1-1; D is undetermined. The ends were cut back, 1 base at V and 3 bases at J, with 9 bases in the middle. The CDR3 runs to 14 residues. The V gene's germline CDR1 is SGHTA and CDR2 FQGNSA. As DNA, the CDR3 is TGTGCCAGCAGCTTAGGAAGGCAGGACACTGAAGCTTTCTTT. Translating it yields CASSLGRQDTEAFF.

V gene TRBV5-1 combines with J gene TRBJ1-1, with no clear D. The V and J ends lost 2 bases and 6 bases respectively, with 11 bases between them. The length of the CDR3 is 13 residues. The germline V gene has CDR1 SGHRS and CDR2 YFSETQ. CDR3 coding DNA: TGCGCCAGCAGCTTAAGGCCCACGGCTGAAGCTTTCTTT. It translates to CASSLRPTAEAFF.

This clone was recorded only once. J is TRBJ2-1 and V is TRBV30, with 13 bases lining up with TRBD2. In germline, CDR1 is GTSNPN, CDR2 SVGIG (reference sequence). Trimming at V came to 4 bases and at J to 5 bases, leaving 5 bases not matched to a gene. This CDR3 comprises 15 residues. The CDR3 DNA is TGTGCCTGGACCCCGGGGACTAGCGGGAACAATGAGCAGTTCTTC. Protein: CAWTPGTSGNNEQFF.

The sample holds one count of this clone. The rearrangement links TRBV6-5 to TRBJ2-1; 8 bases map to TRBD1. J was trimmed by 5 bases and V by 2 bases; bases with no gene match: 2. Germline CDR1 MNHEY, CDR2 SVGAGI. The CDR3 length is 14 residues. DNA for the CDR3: TGTGCCAGCAGTTACGGACAGGGTGACAATGAGCAGTTCTTC. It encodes CASSYGQGDNEQFF.

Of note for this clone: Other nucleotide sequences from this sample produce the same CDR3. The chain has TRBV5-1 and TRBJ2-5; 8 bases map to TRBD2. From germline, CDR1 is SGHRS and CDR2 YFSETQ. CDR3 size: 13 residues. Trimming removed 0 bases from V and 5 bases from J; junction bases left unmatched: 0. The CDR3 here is CASSLGGGETQYF. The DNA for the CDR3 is TGCGCCAGCAGCTTGGGCGGGGGGGAGACCCAGTACTTC. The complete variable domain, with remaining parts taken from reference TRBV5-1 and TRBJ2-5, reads KAGVTQTPRYLIKTRGQQVTLSCSPISGHRSVSWYQQTPGQGLQFLFEYFSETQRNKGNFPGRFSGRQFSNSRSEMNVSTLELGDSALYLCASSLGGGETQYFGPGTRLLVL.

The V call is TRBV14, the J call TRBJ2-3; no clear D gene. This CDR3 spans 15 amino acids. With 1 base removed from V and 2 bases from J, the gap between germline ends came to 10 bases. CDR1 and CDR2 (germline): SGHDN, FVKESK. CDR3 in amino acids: CASSQGAISTDTQYF. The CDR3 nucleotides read TGTGCCAGCAGCCAAGGGGCTATATCCACAGATACGCAGTATTTT.

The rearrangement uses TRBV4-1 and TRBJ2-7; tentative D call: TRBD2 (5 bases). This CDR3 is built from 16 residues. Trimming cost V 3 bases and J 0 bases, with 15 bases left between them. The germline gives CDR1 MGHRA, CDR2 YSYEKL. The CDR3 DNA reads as TGCGCCAGCAGCCACTTTACGGGCGGAGGCTCCTACGAGCAGTACTTC. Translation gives CASSHFTGGGSYEQYF.

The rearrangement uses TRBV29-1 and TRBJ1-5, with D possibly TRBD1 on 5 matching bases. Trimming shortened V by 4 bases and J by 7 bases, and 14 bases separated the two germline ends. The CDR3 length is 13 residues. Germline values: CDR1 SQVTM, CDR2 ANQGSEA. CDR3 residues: CSVGDGVRQPQHF. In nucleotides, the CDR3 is TGCAGCGTTGGGGACGGTGTAAGACAGCCCCAGCATTTT.

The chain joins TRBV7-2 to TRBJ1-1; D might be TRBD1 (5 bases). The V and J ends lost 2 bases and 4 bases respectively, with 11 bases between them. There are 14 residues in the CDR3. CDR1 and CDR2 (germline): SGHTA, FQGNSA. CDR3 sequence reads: CASSLSGKGTEAFF. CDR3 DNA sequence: TGTGCCAGCAGCTTATCAGGGAAAGGCACTGAAGCTTTCTTT.

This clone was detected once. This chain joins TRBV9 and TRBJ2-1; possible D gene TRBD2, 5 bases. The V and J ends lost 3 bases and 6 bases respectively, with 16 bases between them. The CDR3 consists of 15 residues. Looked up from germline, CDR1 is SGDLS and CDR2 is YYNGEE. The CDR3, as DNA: TGTGCCAGCAGCGCCGGGGTCTGGGAAACCAATGAGCAGTTCTTC. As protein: CASSAGVWETNEQFF.

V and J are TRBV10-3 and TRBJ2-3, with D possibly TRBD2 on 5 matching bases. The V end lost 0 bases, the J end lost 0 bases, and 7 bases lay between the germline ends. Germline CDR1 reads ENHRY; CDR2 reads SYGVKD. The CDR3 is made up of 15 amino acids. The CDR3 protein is CAISESGLSTDTQYF. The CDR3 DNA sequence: TGTGCCATCAGTGAGTCAGGACTGAGCACAGATACGCAGTATTTT.

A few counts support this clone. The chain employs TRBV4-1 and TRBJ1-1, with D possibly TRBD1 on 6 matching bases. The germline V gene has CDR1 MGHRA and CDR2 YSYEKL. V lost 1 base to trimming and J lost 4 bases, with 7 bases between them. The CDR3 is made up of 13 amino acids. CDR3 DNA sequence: TGCGCCAGCAGCCAAGGGGGGCGCACTGAAGCTTTCTTT. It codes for CASSQGGRTEAFF.

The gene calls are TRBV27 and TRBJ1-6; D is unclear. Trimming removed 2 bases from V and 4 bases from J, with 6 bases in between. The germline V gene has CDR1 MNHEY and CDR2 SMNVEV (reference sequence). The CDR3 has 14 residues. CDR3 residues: CASSLGIYNSPLHF. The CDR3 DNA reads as TGTGCCAGCAGTTTAGGGATATATAATTCACCCCTCCACTTT.

The DNA of the CDR3 is TGTGCCACCAGCTCCCGGGGATGGCATGGCTACACCTTC. Translating it yields CATSSRGWHGYTF. V gene TRBV15 combines with J gene TRBJ1-2; D gene uncertain. Trimming stripped 5 bases from V and 6 bases from J, with 13 bases between. CDR1 and CDR2 from the germline V gene are LNHNV and YYDKDF (reference sequence). This CDR3 region has 13 residues.

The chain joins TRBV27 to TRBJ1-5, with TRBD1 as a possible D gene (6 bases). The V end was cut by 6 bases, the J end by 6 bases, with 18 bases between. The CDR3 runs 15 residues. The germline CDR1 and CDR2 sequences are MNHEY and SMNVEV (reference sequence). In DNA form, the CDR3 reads TGTGCCAGCAGGCCGCTAAACAGGGCCAGTCAGCCCCAGCATTTT. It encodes CASRPLNRASQPQHF.

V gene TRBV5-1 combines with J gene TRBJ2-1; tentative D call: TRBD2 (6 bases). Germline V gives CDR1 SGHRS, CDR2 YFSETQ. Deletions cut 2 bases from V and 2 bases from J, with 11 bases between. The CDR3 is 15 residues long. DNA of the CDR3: TGCGCCAGCAGCTTTAGCGGCCCTACCTACAATGAGCAGTTCTTC. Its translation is CASSFSGPTYNEQFF.

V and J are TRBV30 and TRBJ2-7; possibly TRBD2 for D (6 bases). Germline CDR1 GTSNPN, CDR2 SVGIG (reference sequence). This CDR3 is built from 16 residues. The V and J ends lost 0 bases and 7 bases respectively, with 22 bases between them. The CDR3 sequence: CAWSVQQTFFGGEQYF. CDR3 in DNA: TGTGCCTGGAGTGTACAGCAGACTTTCTTTGGAGGGGAGCAGTACTTC.

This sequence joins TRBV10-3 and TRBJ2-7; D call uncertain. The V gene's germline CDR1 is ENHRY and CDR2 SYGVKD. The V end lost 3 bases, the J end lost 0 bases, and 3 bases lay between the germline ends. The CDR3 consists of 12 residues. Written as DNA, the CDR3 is TGTGCCATCAGTGACAACTCCTACGAGCAGTACTTC. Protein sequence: CAISDNSYEQYF.